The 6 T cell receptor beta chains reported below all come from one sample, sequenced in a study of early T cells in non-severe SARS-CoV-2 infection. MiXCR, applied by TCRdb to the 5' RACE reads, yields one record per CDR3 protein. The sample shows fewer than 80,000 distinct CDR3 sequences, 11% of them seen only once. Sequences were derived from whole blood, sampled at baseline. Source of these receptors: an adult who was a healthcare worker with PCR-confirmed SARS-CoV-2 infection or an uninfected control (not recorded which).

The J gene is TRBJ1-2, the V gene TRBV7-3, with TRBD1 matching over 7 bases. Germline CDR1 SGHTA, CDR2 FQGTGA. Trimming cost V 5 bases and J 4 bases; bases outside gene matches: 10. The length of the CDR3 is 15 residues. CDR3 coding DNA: TGTGCCAGCAGCCCCAAGGGGGACAGTTTCTATGGCTACACCTTC. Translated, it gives CASSPKGDSFYGYTF.

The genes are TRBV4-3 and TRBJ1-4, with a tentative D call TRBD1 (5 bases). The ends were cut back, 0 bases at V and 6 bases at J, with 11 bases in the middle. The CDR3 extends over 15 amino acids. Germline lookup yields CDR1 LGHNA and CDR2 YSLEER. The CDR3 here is CASSQDLTGYEKLFF. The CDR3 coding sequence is TGCGCCAGCAGCCAAGATCTAACAGGCTATGAAAAACTGTTTTTT.

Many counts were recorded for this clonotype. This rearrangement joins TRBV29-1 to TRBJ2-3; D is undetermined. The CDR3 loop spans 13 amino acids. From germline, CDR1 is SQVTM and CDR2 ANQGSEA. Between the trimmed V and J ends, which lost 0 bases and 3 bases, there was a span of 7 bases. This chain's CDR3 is CSVEDWTTDTQYF. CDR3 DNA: TGCAGCGTTGAAGATTGGACGACAGATACGCAGTATTTT.

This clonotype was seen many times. In nucleotides, the CDR3 is TGCGCCAGCAGCTTTGTAGGGCCGAACACCGGGGAGCTGTTTTTT. Translated, it gives CASSFVGPNTGELFF. The V call is TRBV5-1, the J call TRBJ2-2; D is uncertain. Trimming removed 2 bases from V and 0 bases from J, with 8 bases in between. The CDR3 covers 15 residues. CDR1 is SGHRS, CDR2 YFSETQ, per germline.

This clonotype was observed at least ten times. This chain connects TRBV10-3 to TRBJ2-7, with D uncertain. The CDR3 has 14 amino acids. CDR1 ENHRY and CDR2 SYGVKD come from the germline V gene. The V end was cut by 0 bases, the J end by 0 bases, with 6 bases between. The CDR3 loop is CAISESRSSYEQYF. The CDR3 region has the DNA TGTGCCATCAGTGAGTCCCGGAGCTCCTACGAGCAGTACTTC.

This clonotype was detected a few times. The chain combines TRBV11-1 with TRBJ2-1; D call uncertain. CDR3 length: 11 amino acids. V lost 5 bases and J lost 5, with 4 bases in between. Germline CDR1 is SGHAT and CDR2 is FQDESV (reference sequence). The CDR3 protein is CASSLDNEQFF. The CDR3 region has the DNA TGTGCCAGCAGCCTTGACAATGAGCAGTTCTTC.